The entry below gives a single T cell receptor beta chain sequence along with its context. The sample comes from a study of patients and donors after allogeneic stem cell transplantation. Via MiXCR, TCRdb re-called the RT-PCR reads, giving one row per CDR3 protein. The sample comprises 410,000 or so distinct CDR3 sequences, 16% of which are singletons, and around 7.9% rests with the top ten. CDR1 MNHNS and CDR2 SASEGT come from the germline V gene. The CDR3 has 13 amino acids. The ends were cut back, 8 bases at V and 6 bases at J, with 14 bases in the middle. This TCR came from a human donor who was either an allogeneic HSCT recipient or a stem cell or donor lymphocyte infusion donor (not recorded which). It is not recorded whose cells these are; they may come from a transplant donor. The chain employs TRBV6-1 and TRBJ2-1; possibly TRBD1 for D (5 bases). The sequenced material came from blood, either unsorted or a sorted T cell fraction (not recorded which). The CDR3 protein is CASGAVEANEQFF. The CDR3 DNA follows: TGTGCCAGCGGGGCGGTGGAAGCCAATGAGCAGTTCTTC.